Listed below are T cell receptor beta chains from one sample, sequenced in a study of early T cells in non-severe SARS-CoV-2 infection. TCRdb used MiXCR to reprocess the 5' RACE reads, holding one entry per CDR3 protein. The repertoire holds tens of thousands of distinct CDR3 sequences, with approximately 9.1% as singletons. The sequenced sample was whole blood, obtained at baseline. Receptors originate from an adult who was a healthcare worker with PCR-confirmed SARS-CoV-2 infection or an uninfected control (not recorded which). CDR3s include the opening cysteine and the closing phenylalanine or tryptophan. D genes are given only for firm matches. The size field is filled for only some rows; it gives once, few, many or a size class.

d_gene	abundance	j_gene	v_gene	CDR3nt	CDR3aa
-	-	TRBJ2-7	TRBV28	TGTGCCAGCAGCCCCCTGACAGAGCTATTCGAGCAGTACTTC	CASSPLTELFEQYF
-	many	TRBJ2-7	TRBV7-9	TGTGCCAGCAGCTTGTTCTACGAGCAGTACTTC	CASSLFYEQYF
TRBD1	few	TRBJ2-2	TRBV5-1	TGCGCCAGCAGCTCCCCAGGGGGTAGAACCGGGGAGCTGTTTTTT	CASSSPGGRTGELFF
-	-	TRBJ2-3	TRBV7-6	TGTGCCAGCAGCTTATCCCAGGCCCTAACGGATACGCAGTATTTT	CASSLSQALTDTQYF
TRBD2	many	TRBJ2-7	TRBV20-1	TGCAGTGCTAGAGATCCCCGAGCGGGGCTCTCCTACGAGCAGTACTTC	CSARDPRAGLSYEQYF
-	-	TRBJ1-2	TRBV12-3/TRBV12-4	TGTGCCAGCAGTTTAGGTGGAGATGGCTACACCTTC	CASSLGGDGYTF
TRBD2	few	TRBJ2-5	TRBV7-6	TGTGCCAGCAGCTCTAGCGGGACTGAGACCCAGTACTTC	CASSSSGTETQYF
-	many	TRBJ2-7	TRBV4-2	TGTGCCAGCAGCCAAGTTGTTGGAAGAAACTCCTACGAGCAGTACTTC	CASSQVVGRNSYEQYF
-	many	TRBJ1-2	TRBV6-1	TGTGCCAGCAGTGCCAGGTACGATGGCTACACCTTC	CASSARYDGYTF
-	-	TRBJ2-1	TRBV10-3	TGTGCCATCAGTGTAAGGGATGATGAGCAGTTCTTC	CAISVRDDEQFF
-	-	TRBJ2-4	TRBV7-2	TGTGCCAGCAGCTTAAGACAGATCAATGTGAACATTCAGTACTTC	CASSLRQINVNIQYF
-	-	TRBJ2-3	TRBV11-2	TGTGCCAGTGGGCTCTTCACAGATACGCAGTATTTT	CASGLFTDTQYF
-	-	TRBJ2-1	TRBV20-1	TGCAGTGCTAGAGTTGCGACAGGCACCATCTACAATGAGCAGTTCTTC	CSARVATGTIYNEQFF
-	many	TRBJ2-2	TRBV7-7	TGTGCTAGCAGCTCAACGAACACCGGGGAGCTGTTTTTT	CASSSTNTGELFF
-	few	TRBJ2-2	TRBV7-7	TGTGCCAGCAGCTCATGGGACAATCCGAACACCGGGGAGCTGTTTTTT	CASSSWDNPNTGELFF
TRBD2	few	TRBJ2-1	TRBV5-6	TGTGCCAGCAGCACCGTTAGCGGGAGAGGTGGCAATGAGCAGTTCTTC	CASSTVSGRGGNEQFF
TRBD2	many	TRBJ2-3	TRBV4-2	TGTGCCAGCAGCCAACGACTAGCGGGAGGATTGAAGGTAGATACGCAGTATTTT	CASSQRLAGGLKVDTQYF